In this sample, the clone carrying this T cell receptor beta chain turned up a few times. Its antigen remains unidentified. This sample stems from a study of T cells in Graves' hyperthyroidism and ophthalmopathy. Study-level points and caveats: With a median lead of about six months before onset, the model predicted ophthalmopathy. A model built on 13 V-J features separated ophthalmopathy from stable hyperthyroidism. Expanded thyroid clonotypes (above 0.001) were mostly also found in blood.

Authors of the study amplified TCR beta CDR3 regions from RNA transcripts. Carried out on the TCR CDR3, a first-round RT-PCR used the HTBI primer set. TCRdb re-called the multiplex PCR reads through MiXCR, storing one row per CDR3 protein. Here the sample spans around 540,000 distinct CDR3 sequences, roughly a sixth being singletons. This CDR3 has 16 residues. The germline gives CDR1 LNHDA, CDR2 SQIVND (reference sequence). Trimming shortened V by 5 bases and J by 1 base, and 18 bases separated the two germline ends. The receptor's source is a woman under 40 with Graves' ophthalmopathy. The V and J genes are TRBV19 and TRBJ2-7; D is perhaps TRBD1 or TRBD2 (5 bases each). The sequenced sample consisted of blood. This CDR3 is CASSYGTQLPSYEQYF. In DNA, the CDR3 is TGTGCCAGTAGTTACGGGACCCAGTTACCATCCTACGAGCAGTACTTC.